This is a list of T cell receptor beta chains from one sample in a study of blood T cell repertoires in COVID-19. Sequencing was performed with immunoSEQ multiplex PCR; in TCRdb, only in-frame clones are kept and a portion is missing. This table has some 80,000 clones, over 85% appearing once. Input material: peripheral blood. The receptors here all came from a woman of 80 years or more with active or convalescent COVID-19. Each CDR3 is given with its conserved first and last residue. The order of the fields is CDR3 DNA, CDR3 protein, V gene, D gene, clone size, J gene. D genes are given only for firm matches. Size values are once, few and many counts, or a class for expanded clones, and some rows have none.

TGTGCCAGCCCGGGTCGCGGAGGCAGTCACGTTTCTGAAAGCTCCTATAATTCACCCCTCCACTTT | CASPGRGGSHVSESSYNSPLHF | TRBV9 | - | - | TRBJ1-6
TGCAGCGTTGCTGAGAGGGCCCCTTTAAACTATGGCTACACCTTC | CSVAERAPLNYGYTF | TRBV29-1 | - | - | TRBJ1-2
TGTGCCAGCAGCCGCAGGACAGGGCCGAACACTGAAGCTTTCTTT | CASSRRTGPNTEAFF | TRBV3-1/TRBV3-2 | TRBD1 | - | TRBJ1-1
TGCGCCAGCACCCCTGCCGCGCGGCCCCCCTACAATGAGCAGTTCTTC | CASTPAARPPYNEQFF | TRBV5-1 | - | - | TRBJ2-1
TGCGCCAGCAGCTCAGGGTCTTCATATCCTGAAGCTTTCTTT | CASSSGSSYPEAFF | TRBV5-1 | - | - | TRBJ1-1
TGTGCCAGCAGCTTGGTAGCAGGACTAAGCAATCAGCCCCAGCATTTT | CASSLVAGLSNQPQHF | TRBV5-5 | - | - | TRBJ1-5
TGTGCCAGCAGCCGTGGACTAGCGGGGGCGGAGACCCAGTACTTC | CASSRGLAGAETQYF | TRBV11-2 | TRBD2 | - | TRBJ2-5
TGTGCCAGCAGCCAAGAGTGGGGGGGTAGCACAGATACGCAGTATTTT | CASSQEWGGSTDTQYF | TRBV4-2 | TRBD2 | - | TRBJ2-3
TGTGCCAGCAGTTGGGCAGGGGGAGGAAATGAGCAGTTCTTC | CASSWAGGGNEQFF | TRBV6-2/TRBV6-3 | - | - | TRBJ2-1
TGCGCCAGCAGCCAAGGCGGGGGATACAATGAGCAGTTCTTC | CASSQGGGYNEQFF | TRBV4-3 | TRBD2 | - | TRBJ2-1
TGTGCCAGCAGCTTGGGGCAGGGGTCCAATCAGCCCCAGCATTTT | CASSLGQGSNQPQHF | TRBV11-2 | - | - | TRBJ1-5
TGTGCCAGCAGTTATAGCTCGGCTAGCAATCAGCCCCAGCATTTT | CASSYSSASNQPQHF | TRBV6-5 | - | - | TRBJ1-5
TGTGCCAGTAGTATGACAGGGCCCCGCGCTAACTATGGCTACACCTTC | CASSMTGPRANYGYTF | TRBV19 | TRBD1 | - | TRBJ1-2
TGTGCCAGCAGCCAAGGACAGGGGATAAACTCTCTACATCAGCTAGCCAAAAACATTCAGTACTTC | CASSQGQGINSLHQLAKNIQYF | TRBV14 | TRBD1 | - | TRBJ2-4
TGTGCCAGCAGTTGGACAGGGGGATCCACAGATACGCAGTATTTT | CASSWTGGSTDTQYF | TRBV28 | TRBD1 | - | TRBJ2-3
TGCAGCGCGTCGACAGCGAACACTGAAGCTTTCTTT | CSASTANTEAFF | TRBV29-1 | - | - | TRBJ1-1
TGTGCCAGCGCCCAAGGGGTGAACACTGAAGCTTTCTTT | CASAQGVNTEAFF | TRBV27 | - | - | TRBJ1-1
TGTGCCACCAGTGATTCTCACACGGGCAGGGGGAGCGAGCAGTACTTC | CATSDSHTGRGSEQYF | TRBV24-1 | TRBD1 | once | TRBJ2-7
TGTGCCAGCAGCCCGGACAGAACGAGGGGCTACACCTTC | CASSPDRTRGYTF | TRBV7-9 | - | - | TRBJ1-2
TGTGCCACCAGTGATACCGAGGGAGGGGACTATGGCTACACCTTC | CATSDTEGGDYGYTF | TRBV24-1 | - | - | TRBJ1-2
TGTGCCAGCTCGCTGACAGGGGGCGGACCTAGCAATCAGCCCCAGCATTTT | CASSLTGGGPSNQPQHF | TRBV18 | TRBD1 | - | TRBJ1-5
TGTGCCTGGAGTGGACAGGAGAGCTCCTACAATGAGCAGTTCTTC | CAWSGQESSYNEQFF | TRBV30 | - | - | TRBJ2-1
TGTGCCAGCAGCTTGGAGGTTAACTATGGCTACACCTTC | CASSLEVNYGYTF | TRBV7-9 | - | - | TRBJ1-2
TGTGCAAGCCGCTACCAGCATTTT | CASRYQHF | TRBV27 | - | - | TRBJ1-5
TGTGCCAGCATCCCGGTCCGACTGGATAGCAATCAGCCCCAGCATTTT | CASIPVRLDSNQPQHF | TRBV21-1 | - | - | TRBJ1-5
TGTGCCAGCTCACCACCGTCACCCCTAGGGGGCCCCAACGAGCAGTACTTC | CASSPPSPLGGPNEQYF | TRBV18 | TRBD1 | once | TRBJ2-7